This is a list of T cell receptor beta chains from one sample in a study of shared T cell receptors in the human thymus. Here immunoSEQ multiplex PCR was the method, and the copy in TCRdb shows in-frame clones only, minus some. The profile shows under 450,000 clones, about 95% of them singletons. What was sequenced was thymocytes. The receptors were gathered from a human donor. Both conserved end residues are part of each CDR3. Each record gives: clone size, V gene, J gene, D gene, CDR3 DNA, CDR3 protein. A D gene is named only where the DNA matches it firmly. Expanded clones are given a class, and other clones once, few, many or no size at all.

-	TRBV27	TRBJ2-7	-	TGTGCCAGCAGTTTATCGTTGGAGGGCCGCTACGAGCAGTACTTC	CASSLSLEGRYEQYF
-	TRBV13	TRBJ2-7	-	TGTGCCAGCAGCTTAGTCTACGAGCAGTACTTC	CASSLVYEQYF
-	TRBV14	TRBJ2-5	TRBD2	TGTGCCAGCAGCCAAGTGGGTCGCGGGAGTAGAGAGACCCAGTACTTC	CASSQVGRGSRETQYF
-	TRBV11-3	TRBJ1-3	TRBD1	TGTGCCAGCAGCTTAGAGGGAAAGACAGGGGGACCTGGAAACACCATATATTTT	CASSLEGKTGGPGNTIYF
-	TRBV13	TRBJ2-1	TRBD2	TGTGCCAGCAGCTTATCGGGCCCTAGGACTAGCGGGATACCTGACTACAATGAGCAGTTCTTC	CASSLSGPRTSGIPDYNEQFF
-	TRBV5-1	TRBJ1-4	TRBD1	TGCGCCAGCAGCCAGGACAGGTATAATGAAAAACTGTTTTTT	CASSQDRYNEKLFF
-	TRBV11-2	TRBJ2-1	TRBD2	TGTGCCAGCAGCTGGCCGGGACTAGCCCTTGACAATGAGCAGTTCTTC	CASSWPGLALDNEQFF
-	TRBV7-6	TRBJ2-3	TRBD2	TGTGCCAGCAGACGTGACCCTCTAGCGGGAGGGCCGGTAGATACGCAGTATTTT	CASRRDPLAGGPVDTQYF
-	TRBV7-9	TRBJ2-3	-	TGTGCCAGCAGGGGGAGGTTAGATACGCAGTATTTT	CASRGRLDTQYF
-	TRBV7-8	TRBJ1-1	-	TGTGCCAGCAGCTTGGTACCGGGGGACACTGAAGCTTTCTTT	CASSLVPGDTEAFF
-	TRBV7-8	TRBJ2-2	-	TGTGCCAGCGCGGCGGCGGGATCGAGCACCGGGGAGCTGTTTTTT	CASAAAGSSTGELFF
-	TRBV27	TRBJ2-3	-	TGTGCCAGCAGTTTCGGGCAGGGGAACACAGATACGCAGTATTTT	CASSFGQGNTDTQYF
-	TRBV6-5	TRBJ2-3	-	TGTGCCAGCAGTTACTCGATCAACTATCCTGATACGCAGTATTTT	CASSYSINYPDTQYF
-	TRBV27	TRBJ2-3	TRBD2	TGTGCCAGCAGTTTTGGGGGAGGGAGAACAGATACGCAGTATTTT	CASSFGGGRTDTQYF
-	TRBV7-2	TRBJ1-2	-	TGTGCCAGCAGCCGGGAGGCCGCGAACTATGGCTACACCTTC	CASSREAANYGYTF
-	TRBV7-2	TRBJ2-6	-	TGTGCCAGCAGCTTAGCGGGGGGTACTGGGGCCAACGTCCTGACTTTC	CASSLAGGTGANVLTF
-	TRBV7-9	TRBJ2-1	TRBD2	TGTGCCAGCAGCTTAGGAACTAGCGGAGTTAATGAGCAGTTCTTC	CASSLGTSGVNEQFF
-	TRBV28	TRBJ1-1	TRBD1	TGTGCCAGCACCCCCCGGACAGGGTGGGCTGAAGCTTTCTTT	CASTPRTGWAEAFF
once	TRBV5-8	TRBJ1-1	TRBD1	TGTGCCAGCAGCATGGACAGGGGTTCGATGAACACTGAAGCTTTCTTT	CASSMDRGSMNTEAFF
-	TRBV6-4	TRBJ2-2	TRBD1	TGTGCCAGCAGTGACAGGGAGACTGACAGGGCGAACACCGGGGAGCTGTTTTTT	CASSDRETDRANTGELFF
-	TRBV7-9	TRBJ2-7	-	TGTGCCAGCAGCCCACGACAAGGGGCCGGCAGCTCCTACGAGCAGTACTTC	CASSPRQGAGSSYEQYF
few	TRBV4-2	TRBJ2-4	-	TGTGCCAGCAGCCAAGAGGGCCCGGATCGTGACATTCAGTACTTC	CASSQEGPDRDIQYF
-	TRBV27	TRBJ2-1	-	TGTGCCAGCGGAGGGGGAAACAACGGCGAGGACGATCTCTACAATGAGCAGTTCTTC	CASGGGNNGEDDLYNEQFF
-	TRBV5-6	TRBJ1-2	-	TGTGCCAGCAGCTTGAGTCGGGGGGGCCCCACTAACTATGGCTACACCTTC	CASSLSRGGPTNYGYTF
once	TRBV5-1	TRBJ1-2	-	TGCGCCAGCAGCCTCCTATATGGCTACACCTTC	CASSLLYGYTF
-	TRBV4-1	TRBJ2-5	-	TGCGCCAGCAGCCAAGAAGCGGAAACAGGGTCTCAAGAGACCCAGTACTTC	CASSQEAETGSQETQYF
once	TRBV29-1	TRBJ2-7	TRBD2	TGCAGCGTTGAAAGGACTAGCGGATCCTACGAGCAGTACTTC	CSVERTSGSYEQYF
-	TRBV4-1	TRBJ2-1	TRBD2	TGCGCCAGCAGCCACCAGACTAGCGGGAGGTACAATGAGCAGTTCTTC	CASSHQTSGRYNEQFF
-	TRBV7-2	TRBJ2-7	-	TGTGCCAGCAGCTTAGGGAACGAGCAGTACTTC	CASSLGNEQYF
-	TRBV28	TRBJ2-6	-	TGTGCCAGCAGACGACGGACCTCTGGGGCCAACGTCCTGACTTTC	CASRRRTSGANVLTF
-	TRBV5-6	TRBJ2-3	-	TGTGCCAGCACCACCCCCCGTGGGGGGAGTGGCACAGATACGCAGTATTTT	CASTTPRGGSGTDTQYF
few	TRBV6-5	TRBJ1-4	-	TGTGCCAGCAGTTTACAAAGCCAACATGAAAAACTGTTTTTT	CASSLQSQHEKLFF
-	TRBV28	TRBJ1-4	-	TGTGCCAGCAGTTTCCACCGAAATGGGGAAAAACTGTTTTTT	CASSFHRNGEKLFF
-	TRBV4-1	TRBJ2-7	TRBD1	TGCGCCAGCAGCCATCTTAGGGACAGGGACTCCTACGAGCAGTACTTC	CASSHLRDRDSYEQYF
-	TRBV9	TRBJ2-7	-	TGTGCCAGCAGCCCGCCCCCCGGGACTTGCTCCTACGAGCAGTACTTC	CASSPPPGTCSYEQYF
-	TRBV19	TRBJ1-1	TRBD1	TGTGCCAGTAGTCTTCGGATGCAGGGGGTTGGGACTGAAGCTTTCTTT	CASSLRMQGVGTEAFF
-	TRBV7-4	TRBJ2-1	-	TGTGCCAGCAGCCCCGGGGCCGCAAGGGAGCAGTTCTTC	CASSPGAAREQFF
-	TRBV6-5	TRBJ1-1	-	TGTGCCAGCAGTGGGGGGCTCAAACGGACTGAAGCTTTCTTT	CASSGGLKRTEAFF
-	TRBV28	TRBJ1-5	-	TGTGCCAGCAGTTCGGACAGTACTTGGGTGCCCCAGCATTTT	CASSSDSTWVPQHF
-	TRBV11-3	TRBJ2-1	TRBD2	TGTGCCAGCAGCGACGGGACTAGTGCCTACAATGAGCAGTTCTTC	CASSDGTSAYNEQFF
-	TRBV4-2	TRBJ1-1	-	TGTGCCAGCAGCCAAGCCGGGGTGGATGCCACTGAAGCTTTCTTT	CASSQAGVDATEAFF
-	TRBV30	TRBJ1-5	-	TGTGCCTGGAGTGTAAGGGGTTATGTCAATCAGCCCCAGCATTTT	CAWSVRGYVNQPQHF
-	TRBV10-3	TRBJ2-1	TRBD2	TGTGCCATCACCGCTAGCGGGAGGGCGCGGCAGTTCTTC	CAITASGRARQFF
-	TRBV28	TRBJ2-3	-	TGTGCCAGCAGTTTGGTCCCACCCATCCCTTTTAGCACAGATACGCAGTATTTT	CASSLVPPIPFSTDTQYF
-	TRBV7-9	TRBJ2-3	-	TGTGCCAGCAGCTTAGGGCCTCCGGCGGATACGCAGTATTTT	CASSLGPPADTQYF
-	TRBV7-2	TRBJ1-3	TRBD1	TGTGCCAGCAGCTTAGGAAGAGGGGACAGGGGACACACCATATATTTT	CASSLGRGDRGHTIYF
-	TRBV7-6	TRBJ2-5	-	TGTGCCAGCAGCTACAACAGGGGAGGAGAGACCCAGTACTTC	CASSYNRGGETQYF